In its sample, the clone carrying this T cell receptor (beta chain) was seen many times. Regarding time point: pre-sensitization, week 0. As for treatment: therapeutic diphenylcyclopropenone sensitization with weekly scalp DPC. TCRdb redid the calling of the RACE reads with MiXCR, one entry per CDR3 protein. The table lists 200,000 to 300,000 distinct CDR3 sequences, 7% to 10% of them singletons. This CDR3 has 15 residues. Trimming stripped 3 bases from V and 0 bases from J, with 11 bases between. The germline CDR1 and CDR2 sequences are KGHSH and LQKENI. These data originate in a study of human T cells and chemical hapten exposure.

The sequenced sample was whole blood, obtained in connection with sensitization to the hapten diphenylcyclopropenone (DPC). The sequence derives from a woman between 35 and 50 years old with alopecia areata. Some clones in this sample may be carry-over from other donors' samples. The rearrangement joins TRBV18 to TRBJ1-1; D is perhaps TRBD1 (5 bases). As DNA, the CDR3 is TGTGCCAGCTCACCTCCCGGGACGATGAACACTGAAGCTTTCTTT. It yields the protein CASSPPGTMNTEAFF.